The 14 T cell receptor beta chains reported below all come from one sample, sequenced in a study of blood T cell repertoires in COVID-19. The table came from immunoSEQ multiplex PCR; TCRdb's copy has only in-frame clones and leaves some out. The sample yields hundreds of thousands of clones, approximately 87% seen once. The sample was peripheral blood. These receptors all come from a woman between 50 and 59 years old with acute or convalescent COVID-19.

V is TRBV5-4 and J is TRBJ2-5; D perhaps matches TRBD1 (5 bases). CDR1 and CDR2 from the germline V gene are SGHNT and YYREEE (reference sequence). The CDR3 is 13 amino acids. V lost 3 bases and J lost 1, with 7 bases in between. The CDR3 region has the DNA TGTGCCAGCAGCTCGCAGGGCCAAGAGACCCAGTACTTC. This gives the protein CASSSQGQETQYF. The entire variable domain, with the rest obtained from reference TRBV5-4 and TRBJ2-5, is as follows: ETGVTQSPTHLIKTRGQQVTLRCSSQSGHNTVSWYQQALGQGPQFIFQYYREEENGRGNFPPRFSGLQFPNYSSELNVNALELDDSALYLCASSSQGQETQYFGPGTRLLVL.

J is TRBJ2-3 and V is TRBV18; D call uncertain. V was trimmed by 3 bases and J by 4 bases, leaving 8 bases between them. Germline CDR1 reads KGHSH; CDR2 reads LQKENI. The CDR3 covers 13 residues. For the CDR3, the DNA is TGTGCCAGCTCACCTCCGTCCGCAGATACGCAGTATTTT. The encoded protein is CASSPPSADTQYF.

Concerning this clone itself: Other DNA sequences within the sample encode an identical CDR3. This chain links TRBV19 with TRBJ1-2, with 9 bases fitting TRBD1. The V gene's germline CDR1 is LNHDA and CDR2 SQIVND (reference sequence). This CDR3 is built from 13 residues. The J segment lost 0 bases and the V segment lost 11 bases, leaving 4 bases of the junction unmatched. DNA for the CDR3: TGTGCCTGCCGGGACAGGGCTAACTATGGCTACACCTTC. Its protein is CACRDRANYGYTF.

The chain combines TRBV9 with TRBJ1-2, with D possibly being TRBD1 (5 bases). The CDR3 has 12 residues. CDR1 and CDR2 from the germline V gene are SGDLS and YYNGEE. Trimming stripped 3 bases from V and 4 bases from J, with 7 bases between. In nucleotides, the CDR3 is TGTGCCAGCAGCGCTCAGGGCTATGGCTACACCTTC. Translated, it gives CASSAQGYGYTF.

The chain combines TRBV27 with TRBJ2-1; D might be TRBD2 (5 bases). This CDR3 has 12 residues. Germline-derived CDR1 and CDR2 are MNHEY and SMNVEV (reference sequence). The V end was cut by 5 bases, the J end by 9 bases, with 11 bases between. DNA of the CDR3: TGTGCCAGCAGTAAGAACCGGGGTGAGCAGTTCTTC. This translates into CASSKNRGEQFF.

In its sample, this clone was seen once. V and J are TRBV9 and TRBJ2-3, with 13 bases fitting TRBD2. The CDR3 covers 16 residues. Germline CDR1 and CDR2: SGDLS and YYNGEE. J was trimmed by 2 bases and V by 4 bases; bases with no gene match: 4. Here the CDR3 reads CASSLGTSGVTDTQYF. Here the CDR3 DNA reads TGTGCCAGCAGCTTAGGGACTAGCGGGGTCACAGATACGCAGTATTTT.

This clone was counted a few times. The chain is built from TRBV7-9 and TRBJ2-1; TRBD1 matches 8 bases. Germline CDR1 SEHNR, CDR2 FQNEAQ (reference sequence). V lost 4 bases and J lost 0; bases outside the gene matches: 8. This CDR3 is built from 17 residues. The CDR3 DNA follows: TGTGCCAGCAGCTCCAAGGGCAGGGGGCCCTCCTACAATGAGCAGTTCTTC. Its translation is CASSSKGRGPSYNEQFF.

This chain links TRBV11-3 with TRBJ2-3; 7 bases fit TRBD1. CDR3 length: 14 residues. The ends lost 5 bases at V and 3 bases at J; junction bases unmatched: 5. Germline V CDR1 and CDR2: SGHNT, YENEEA. CDR3 sequence reads: CASSPRTGTDTQYF. The CDR3 bases are TGTGCCAGCAGCCCAAGGACAGGAACAGATACGCAGTATTTT.

The genes are TRBV2 and TRBJ1-2; D is unresolved. The germline V gene has CDR1 SNHLY and CDR2 FYNNEI. The CDR3 has 13 amino acids. V shed 7 bases and J shed 13 bases, with 22 bases lying between them. The CDR3 DNA sequence: TGTGCCAGCAAGAGTGAGGGCGCTGATCCCGGCACCTTC. Its protein product is CASKSEGADPGTF.

CDR3 amino acids: CASSLGLAGGPQETQYF. Here the CDR3 DNA reads TGCGCCAGCAGCTTGGGACTAGCGGGGGGGCCTCAGGAGACCCAGTACTTC. The J gene is TRBJ2-5, the V gene TRBV5-1; 14 nucleotides align to TRBD2. Losses at the gene ends were 0 bases for V and 5 bases for J; bases not matched to a gene: 6. The CDR3 has 17 amino acids. From germline, CDR1 is SGHRS and CDR2 YFSETQ.

The chain is built from TRBV7-6 and TRBJ1-1; D is unresolved. The CDR3 extends over 16 amino acids. CDR1 and CDR2 (germline): SGHVS, FNYEAQ. Trimming stripped 5 bases from V and 2 bases from J, with 18 bases between. CDR3 sequence reads: CASSPIRIALNTEAFF. The CDR3 DNA sequence: TGTGCCAGCAGCCCCATAAGGATAGCCCTTAACACTGAAGCTTTCTTT. Supplemented by reference TRBV7-6 and TRBJ1-1, the full variable domain reads GAGVSQSPRYKVTKRGQDVALRCDPISGHVSLYWYRQALGQGPEFLTYFNYEAQQDKSGLPNDRFSAERPEGSISTLTIQRTEQRDSAMYRCASSPIRIALNTEAFFGQGTRLTVV.

This chain joins TRBV6-5 and TRBJ1-5; the match to TRBD1 covers 9 bases. Germline CDR1 is MNHEY and CDR2 is SVGAGI. The trim removed 8 bases at V and 3 bases at J, leaving 8 bases unmatched. There are 15 residues in the CDR3. This CDR3 reads CASLAGTGNNQPQHF. CDR3 in DNA: TGTGCCAGCCTTGCCGGGACAGGGAACAATCAGCCCCAGCATTTT.

The chain couples TRBV5-4 to TRBJ2-5; 8 bases fit TRBD1. The CDR3 is made up of 13 amino acids. V dropped 4 bases and J dropped 3; count of bases not matched to a gene: 2. Germline CDR1 reads SGHNT; CDR2 reads YYREEE (reference sequence). The CDR3 coding sequence is TGTGCCAGCAGCGGACAGGGAGAAGAGACCCAGTACTTC. This encodes CASSGQGEETQYF.

The chain is built from TRBV6-5 and TRBJ1-5; D remains ambiguous. Germline-derived CDR1 and CDR2 are MNHEY and SVGAGI. This CDR3 contains 14 residues. V lost 5 bases, J lost 1 base, and 9 bases lay in between. CDR3 coding DNA: TGTGCCAGCAGTCCATTCCAGAGCAATCAGCCCCAGCATTTT. Amino acid sequence: CASSPFQSNQPQHF.